A single sample is the source of the 9 T cell receptor beta chains below, sequenced in a study of blood T cell repertoires in COVID-19. Sequencing used immunoSEQ multiplex PCR; TCRdb keeps in-frame clones, though not all of them. This sample has around 150,000 clones, with approximately 82% found just once. Sequences were obtained from peripheral blood. Receptors were obtained from a woman in her fifties or sixties in a cohort sampled during active or convalescent COVID-19.

The CDR3 region has the DNA TGTGCCAGCTCAACAGGAGGGACTGATGAGCAGTTCTTC. It encodes CASSTGGTDEQFF. The chain employs TRBV18 and TRBJ2-1; D possibly corresponds to TRBD2 (6 bases). The CDR3 loop spans 13 amino acids. Between the trimmed V and J ends, which lost 5 bases and 8 bases, there was a span of 13 bases. CDR1 and CDR2 from the germline V gene are KGHSH and LQKENI.

This rearrangement joins TRBV19 to TRBJ1-1; D unclear. This CDR3 region has 14 residues. V was trimmed by 6 bases and J by 1 base, leaving 12 bases between them. The germline V gene encodes CDR1 LNHDA and CDR2 SQIVND (reference sequence). The CDR3 sequence is CASRAGSSNTEAFF. CDR3 bases: TGTGCCAGTAGGGCAGGATCTTCGAACACTGAAGCTTTCTTT.

This sequence joins TRBV3-1 (or the pseudogene TRBV3-2) and TRBJ2-7; D is uncertain. V was shortened by 0 bases and J by 7 bases, with 10 bases between the two germline ends. In germline, CDR1 is LGHDT, CDR2 YNNKEL (reference sequence). The CDR3 is 13 residues long. This CDR3 reads CASSQDQAREQYF. In DNA form, the CDR3 reads TGTGCCAGCAGCCAAGACCAAGCGAGAGAGCAGTACTTC.

The J gene is TRBJ2-5, the V gene TRBV13; possible D gene TRBD2, 5 bases. Trimming took 4 bases from V and 5 from J, leaving 8 bases between them. This CDR3 comprises 12 residues. Germline V gene sequence: CDR1 PRHDT, CDR2 FYEKMQ (reference sequence). CDR3 residues: CASSSLGETQYF. DNA of the CDR3: TGTGCCAGCAGCTCACTAGGGGAGACCCAGTACTTC. Full variable domain (missing parts from reference TRBV13 and TRBJ2-5): AAGVIQSPRHLIKEKRETATLKCYPIPRHDTVYWYQQGPGQDPQFLISFYEKMQSDKGSIPDRFSAQQFSDYHSELNMSSLELGDSALYFCASSSLGETQYFGPGTRLLVL.

The chain couples TRBV28 to TRBJ1-2; possibly TRBD1 for D (6 bases). The germline V gene has CDR1 MDHEN and CDR2 SYDVKM. The CDR3 consists of 13 residues. The V and J ends lost 4 bases and 8 bases respectively, with 14 bases between them. As DNA, the CDR3 is TGTGCCAGCAGTTCCGGGACAAAACTAGGCTACACCTTC. Translated, it gives CASSSGTKLGYTF.

CDR3 amino acids: CASRYDRAAPLHF. In DNA form, the CDR3 reads TGTGCCAGTAGGTACGACAGGGCGGCACCCCTCCACTTT. This chain joins TRBV19 and TRBJ1-6; 7 bases align to TRBD1. This CDR3 has 13 amino acids. Looked up from germline, CDR1 is LNHDA and CDR2 is SQIVND (reference sequence). With 6 bases clipped from V and 11 bases from J, the junction kept 7 bases outside the gene matches.

V and J are TRBV11-3 and TRBJ2-1; TRBD1 aligns across 11 bases. V lost 3 bases, J lost 0 bases, and 7 bases stayed unmatched. CDR1 is SGHNT, CDR2 YENEEA, per germline. This CDR3 has 18 amino acids. The CDR3 DNA reads TGTGCCAGCAGCTTGGGACAGGGGGTTGGTGACTCCTACAATGAGCAGTTCTTC. Translated: CASSLGQGVGDSYNEQFF.

The V call is TRBV7-8, the J call TRBJ2-2; D might be TRBD1 (6 bases). The CDR3 length is 16 residues. Trimming left V 5 bases short and J 2 bases short, with 15 bases between. CDR1 and CDR2 (germline): SGHVS, FQNEAQ. The CDR3 DNA is TGTGCCAGCAGCGAACCCAACAGGGCTAACACCGGGGAGCTGTTTTTT. Amino acid sequence: CASSEPNRANTGELFF.

The genes are TRBV5-1 and TRBJ2-1; TRBD2 is a possible D gene (7 bases). CDR1 and CDR2 (germline): SGHRS, YFSETQ. The CDR3 loop spans 12 amino acids. Trimming shortened V by 7 bases and J by 8 bases, and 13 bases separated the two germline ends. Here the CDR3 reads CASGGGGDEQFF. As DNA, the CDR3 is TGCGCCAGCGGGGGAGGGGGTGATGAGCAGTTCTTC.